The 8 T cell receptor beta chains listed next were all sequenced from one sample in a study of beta chain features in type 1 diabetes. Whole-study findings and limits: Shortening of TCRB CDR3s, moderate but significant, appeared in all four CD4+ subsets of Type 1 diabetes patients.

Their target antigens are unknown. As every portion of the isolated RNA was reverse transcribed, the sequencing read expressed TCRB transcripts. The repertoire was sequenced with immunoSEQ multiplex PCR; TCRdb's copy has only in-frame clones and lacks some. Of about 150,000 clones in the sample, about a tenth were seen once. Sequencing was carried out using central memory CD4+ T cells from blood. These receptors originate from a young man with type 1 diabetes.

The chain carries TRBV5-1 and TRBJ2-3; D possibly corresponds to TRBD2 (6 bases). The CDR3 runs 14 residues. V lost 3 bases, J lost 6 bases, and 14 bases lay in between. In germline, CDR1 is SGHRS, CDR2 YFSETQ. The CDR3 region is CASSWDSTLDTQYF. The CDR3 DNA is TGCGCCAGCAGCTGGGACTCCACACTTGATACGCAGTATTTT.

The CDR3 bases are TGTGCCAGCAGTTCCCCCCGGGGGGCTTCTATGAACACTGAAGCTTTCTTT. Amino acids: CASSSPRGASMNTEAFF. V usage is TRBV28 and J usage is TRBJ1-1, with D possibly TRBD1 on 6 matching bases. The CDR3 is 17 amino acids. Germline values: CDR1 MDHEN, CDR2 SYDVKM. V was clipped by 4 bases and J by 0 bases, with 18 bases between them.

This clone was counted only a few times. The chain carries TRBV30 and TRBJ2-3; 13 bases fit TRBD2. Germline CDR1 GTSNPN, CDR2 SVGIG (reference sequence). Trimming at V came to 2 bases and at J to 6 bases, leaving 5 bases not matched to a gene. CDR3 length: 15 amino acids. The CDR3 nucleotides read TGTGCCTGGAGTAACGGACTAGCGGGAGTGGATACGCAGTATTTT. This translates into CAWSNGLAGVDTQYF. The full variable domain, its missing parts supplied by reference TRBV30 and TRBJ2-3, is SQTIHQWPATLVQPVGSPLSLECTVEGTSNPNLYWYRQAAGRGLQLLFYSVGIGQISSEVPQNLSASRPQDRQFILSSKKLLLSDSGFYLCAWSNGLAGVDTQYFGPGTRLTVL.

This clone was detected only a few times. The chain employs TRBV7-2 and TRBJ2-4, with 8 bases that match TRBD2. The trim removed 5 bases at V and 0 bases at J, leaving 3 bases unmatched. Looked up from germline, CDR1 is SGHTA and CDR2 is FQGNSA. CDR3 length: 15 amino acids. This chain's CDR3 is CASSTGGVAKNIQYF. The CDR3 region has the DNA TGTGCCAGCAGCACGGGAGGGGTAGCCAAAAACATTCAGTACTTC.

The table lists this clone with a few counts. The gene calls are TRBV2 and TRBJ1-5; D perhaps matches TRBD1 (5 bases). Trimming pared 7 bases from V and 6 bases from J, leaving 19 bases between. CDR1 and CDR2 from the germline V gene are SNHLY and FYNNEI. The CDR3 sequence is 15 residues long. In DNA, the CDR3 is TGTGCCAGCAAGCCGACAGAGTCAACGGGTCAGCCCCAGCATTTT. Protein sequence: CASKPTESTGQPQHF.

At least ten counts were recorded for this clone. The V call is TRBV4-3, the J call TRBJ2-7; no clear D gene. V was pared by 2 bases and J by 7 bases, with 12 bases between. CDR1 and CDR2 from the germline V gene are LGHNA and YSLEER. This CDR3 comprises 13 residues. DNA of the CDR3: TGCGCCAGCAGCCAACAGATGGCGCGGGAGCAGTACTTC. It codes for CASSQQMAREQYF.

This clone occurred a few times. The chain joins TRBV7-9 to TRBJ2-1; tentatively, D is TRBD1 (5 bases). Germline-derived CDR1 and CDR2 are SEHNR and FQNEAQ (reference sequence). The V gene lost 2 bases and the J gene lost 8 bases, with 13 bases spanning the gap. The CDR3 consists of 14 residues. As DNA, the CDR3 is TGTGCCAGCAGCTTACAGGGCAACTCTGATGAGCAGTTCTTC. Protein sequence: CASSLQGNSDEQFF.

This clone was seen a handful of times. This chain joins TRBV7-6 and TRBJ2-1, with 7 bases that match TRBD2. Germline trimming cut 5 bases from V and 10 bases from J; bases unmatched to any gene: 5. The CDR3 length is 12 residues. The V gene's germline CDR1 is SGHVS and CDR2 FNYEAQ. CDR3 in DNA: TGTGCCAGCAGCCCCGGACTAGACGAGCAGTTCTTC. It specifies CASSPGLDEQFF.